The clone carrying this T cell receptor (beta chain) was found once. These data belong to a study of blood T cell repertoires in COVID-19. Methods used by the authors: By means of reference gene primer amplification, nucleated cell counts were estimated. Assay: immunoSEQ multiplex PCR; the TCRdb copy retains only in-frame clones and omits some. V and J calls and clone size follow that table, whereas D and trimming were derived from the DNA. Altogether about 250,000 clones are present, roughly nine tenths being singletons, with the ten largest covering 0.85% to 1%. This CDR3 is 13 amino acids long. Trimming took 6 bases from V and 10 from J; bases not matched to a gene: 9.

The clonotype comes from a woman in her thirties or forties who had recovered from COVID-19. The chain joins TRBV12-3 or TRBV12-4 to TRBJ2-1; TRBD2 aligns across 7 bases. The sample taken for sequencing was peripheral blood. The CDR3 region is CASSLKLATEQFF. The CDR3 nucleotides are TGTGCCAGCAGCCTCAAACTAGCGACGGAGCAGTTCTTC.